This T cell receptor beta chain emerged from a study of T cells after yellow fever vaccination. This clonotype occurred a few times. Germline CDR1 and CDR2: LNHNV and YYDKDF (reference sequence). V gave up 0 bases and J gave up 3 bases, with 11 bases separating them. This CDR3 spans 16 amino acids. General observations from the study: Highly abundant clonotypes carried over from the bulk population could end up in FACS-sorted repertoires as contaminants.

As TCR cDNA was made by 5'RACE template switching, a universal primer site and UMIs were added. TCRdb reanalysed the 5' RACE reads using MiXCR and keeps one entry per CDR3 protein. The sample carries some 80,000 distinct CDR3 sequences, about 14% recorded once. Sample: CD8+ T cells not binding an NS4B(214-222) dextramer, sorted from PBMCs, taken about 20 days after the first yellow fever vaccination. The chain uses TRBV15 and TRBJ2-2, with D perhaps given as TRBD1 or TRBD2 (5 bases each). This sequence was found in a man aged 18 to 29 who received the YFV17D yellow fever vaccine. The CDR3 DNA is TGTGCCACCAGCAGAGAGGTCGGGACCTACACCGGGGAGCTGTTTTTT. It encodes CATSREVGTYTGELFF.